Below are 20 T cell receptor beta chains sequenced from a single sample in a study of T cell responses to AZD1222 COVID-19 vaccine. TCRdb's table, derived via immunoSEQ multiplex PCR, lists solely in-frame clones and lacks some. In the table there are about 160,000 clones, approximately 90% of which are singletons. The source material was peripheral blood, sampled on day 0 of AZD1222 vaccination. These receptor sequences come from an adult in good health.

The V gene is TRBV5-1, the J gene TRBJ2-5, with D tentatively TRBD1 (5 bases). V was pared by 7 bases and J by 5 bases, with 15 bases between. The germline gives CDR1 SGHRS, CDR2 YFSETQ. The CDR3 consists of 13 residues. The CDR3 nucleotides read TGCGCCAGCGTCTCAGGGCCTGGGGAGACCCAGTACTTC. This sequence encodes CASVSGPGETQYF.

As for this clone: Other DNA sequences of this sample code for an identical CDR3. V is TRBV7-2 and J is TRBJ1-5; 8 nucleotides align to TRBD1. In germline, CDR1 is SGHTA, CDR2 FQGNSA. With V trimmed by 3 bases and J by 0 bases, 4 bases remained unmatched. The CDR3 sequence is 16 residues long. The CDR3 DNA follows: TGTGCCAGCAGCTTGGGTACAGGGGGTAGCAATCAGCCCCAGCATTTT. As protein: CASSLGTGGSNQPQHF.

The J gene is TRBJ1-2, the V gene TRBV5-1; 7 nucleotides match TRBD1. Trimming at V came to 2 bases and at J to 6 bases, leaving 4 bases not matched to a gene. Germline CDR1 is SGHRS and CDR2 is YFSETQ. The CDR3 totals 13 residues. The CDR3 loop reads CASSLEGQNGYTF. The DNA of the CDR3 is TGCGCCAGCAGCTTAGAGGGACAGAATGGCTACACCTTC.

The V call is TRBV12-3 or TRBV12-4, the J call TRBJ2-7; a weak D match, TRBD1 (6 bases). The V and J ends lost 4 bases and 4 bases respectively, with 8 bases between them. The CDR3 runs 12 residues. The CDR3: CASSSQGYEQYF. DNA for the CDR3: TGTGCCAGCAGTTCACAGGGATACGAGCAGTACTTC.

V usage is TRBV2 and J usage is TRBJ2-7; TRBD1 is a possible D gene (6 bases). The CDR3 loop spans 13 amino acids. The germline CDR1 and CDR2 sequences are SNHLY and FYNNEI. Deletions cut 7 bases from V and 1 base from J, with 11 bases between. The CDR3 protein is CASTRTESYEQYF. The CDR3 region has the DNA TGTGCCAGCACGAGGACAGAATCCTACGAGCAGTACTTC.

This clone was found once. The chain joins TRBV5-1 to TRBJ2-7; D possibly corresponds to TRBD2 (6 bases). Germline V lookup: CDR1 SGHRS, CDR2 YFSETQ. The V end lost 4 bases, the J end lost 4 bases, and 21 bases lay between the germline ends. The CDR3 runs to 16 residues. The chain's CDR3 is CASSLDGSSRAYEQYF. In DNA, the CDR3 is TGCGCCAGCAGCCTTGACGGGAGCAGTAGGGCTTACGAGCAGTACTTC. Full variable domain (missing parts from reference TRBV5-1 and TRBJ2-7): KAGVTQTPRYLIKTRGQQVTLSCSPISGHRSVSWYQQTPGQGLQFLFEYFSETQRNKGNFPGRFSGRQFSNSRSEMNVSTLELGDSALYLCASSLDGSSRAYEQYFGPGTRLTVT.

DNA of the CDR3: TGTGCCAGCAGCTTAGTGGGACTAGATGGGTACGAGCAGTACTTC. It specifies CASSLVGLDGYEQYF. The genes are TRBV7-2 and TRBJ2-7; 8 positions match TRBD2. There are 15 residues in the CDR3. Germline loops: CDR1 SGHTA, CDR2 FQGNSA. With 1 base clipped from V and 4 bases from J, the junction kept 6 bases outside the gene matches.

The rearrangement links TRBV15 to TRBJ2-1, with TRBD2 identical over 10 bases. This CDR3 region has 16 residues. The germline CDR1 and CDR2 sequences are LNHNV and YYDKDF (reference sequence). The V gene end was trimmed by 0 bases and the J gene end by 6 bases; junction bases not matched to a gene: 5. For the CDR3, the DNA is TGTGCCACCAGCAGAGATTTGGCTAGCGGGAGCAATGAGCAGTTCTTC. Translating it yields CATSRDLASGSNEQFF.

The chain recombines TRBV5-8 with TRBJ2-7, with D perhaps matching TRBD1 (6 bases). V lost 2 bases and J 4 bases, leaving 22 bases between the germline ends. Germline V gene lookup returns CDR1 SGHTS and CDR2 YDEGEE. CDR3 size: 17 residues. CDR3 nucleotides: TGTGCCAGCAGCTTCCCGGGACACCCCCGGGTGCGGTACGAGCAGTACTTC. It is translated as CASSFPGHPRVRYEQYF. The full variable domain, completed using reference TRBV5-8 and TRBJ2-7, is EAGVTQSPTHLIKTRGQQATLRCSPISGHTSVYWYQQALGLGLQFLLWYDEGEERNRGNFPPRFSGRQFPNYSSELNVNALELEDSALYLCASSFPGHPRVRYEQYFGPGTRLTVT.

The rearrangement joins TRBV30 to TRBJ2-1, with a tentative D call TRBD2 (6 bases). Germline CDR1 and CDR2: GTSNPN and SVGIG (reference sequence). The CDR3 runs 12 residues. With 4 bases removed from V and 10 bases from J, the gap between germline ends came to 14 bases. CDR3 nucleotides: TGTGCCTGGAAACCTCGCCTAGCGGAGCAGTTCTTC. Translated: CAWKPRLAEQFF.

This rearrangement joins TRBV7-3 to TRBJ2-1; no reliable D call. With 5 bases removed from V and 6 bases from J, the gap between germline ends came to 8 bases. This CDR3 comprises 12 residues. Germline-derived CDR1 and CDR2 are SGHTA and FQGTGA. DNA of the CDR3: TGTGCCAGCAGCCCAAACAGCAATGAGCAGTTCTTC. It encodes CASSPNSNEQFF.

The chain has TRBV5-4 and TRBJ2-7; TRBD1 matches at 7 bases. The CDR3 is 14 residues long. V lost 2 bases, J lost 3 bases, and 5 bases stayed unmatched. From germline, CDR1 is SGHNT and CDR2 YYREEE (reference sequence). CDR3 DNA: TGTGCCAGCAGCTTTCAGGGGGAAGGCTACGAGCAGTACTTC. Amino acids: CASSFQGEGYEQYF. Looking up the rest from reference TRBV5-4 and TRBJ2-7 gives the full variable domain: ETGVTQSPTHLIKTRGQQVTLRCSSQSGHNTVSWYQQALGQGPQFIFQYYREEENGRGNFPPRFSGLQFPNYSSELNVNALELDDSALYLCASSFQGEGYEQYFGPGTRLTVT.

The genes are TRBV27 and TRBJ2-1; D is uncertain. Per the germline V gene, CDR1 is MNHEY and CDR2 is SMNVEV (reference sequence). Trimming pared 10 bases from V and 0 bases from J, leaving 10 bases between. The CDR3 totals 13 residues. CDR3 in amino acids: CATRTSSYNEQFF. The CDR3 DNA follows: TGTGCCACCAGAACGAGCTCCTACAATGAGCAGTTCTTC.

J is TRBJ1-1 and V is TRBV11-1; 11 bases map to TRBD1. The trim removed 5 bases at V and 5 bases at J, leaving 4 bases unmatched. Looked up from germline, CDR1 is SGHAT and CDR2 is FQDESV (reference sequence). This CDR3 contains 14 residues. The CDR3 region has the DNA TGTGCCAGCAGCCGGGACAGGGGGACGACTGAAGCTTTCTTT. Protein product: CASSRDRGTTEAFF. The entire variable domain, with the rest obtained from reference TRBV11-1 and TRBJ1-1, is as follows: EAEVAQSPRYKITEKSQAVAFWCDPISGHATLYWYRQILGQGPELLVQFQDESVVDDSQLPKDRFSAERLKGVDSTLKIQPAELGDSAMYLCASSRDRGTTEAFFGQGTRLTVV.

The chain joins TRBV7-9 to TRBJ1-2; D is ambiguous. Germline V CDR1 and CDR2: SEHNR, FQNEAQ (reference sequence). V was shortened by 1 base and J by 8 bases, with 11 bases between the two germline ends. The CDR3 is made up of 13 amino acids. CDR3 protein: CASSLEGSRGYTF. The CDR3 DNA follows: TGTGCCAGCAGCTTAGAAGGCAGTCGGGGCTACACCTTC.

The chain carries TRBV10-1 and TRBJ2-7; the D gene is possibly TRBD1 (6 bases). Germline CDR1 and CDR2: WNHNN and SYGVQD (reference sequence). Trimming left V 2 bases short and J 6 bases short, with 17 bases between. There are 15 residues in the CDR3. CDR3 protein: CASSEGPGQFSEQYF. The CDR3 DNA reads TGCGCCAGCAGTGAGGGACCGGGACAATTTTCCGAGCAGTACTTC.

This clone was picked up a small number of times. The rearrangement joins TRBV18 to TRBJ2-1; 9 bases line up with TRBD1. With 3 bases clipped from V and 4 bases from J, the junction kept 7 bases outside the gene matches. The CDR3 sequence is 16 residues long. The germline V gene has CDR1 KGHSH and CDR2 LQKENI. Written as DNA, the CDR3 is TGTGCCAGCTCACCCAACAGACAGGGGGGATACAATGAGCAGTTCTTC. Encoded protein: CASSPNRQGGYNEQFF.

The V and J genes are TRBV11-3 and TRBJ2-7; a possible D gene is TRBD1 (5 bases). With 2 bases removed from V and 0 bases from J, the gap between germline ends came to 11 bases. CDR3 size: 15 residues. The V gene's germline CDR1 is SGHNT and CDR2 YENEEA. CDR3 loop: CASSLTQVLSYEQYF. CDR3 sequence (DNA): TGTGCCAGCAGCTTAACACAGGTCCTCTCCTACGAGCAGTACTTC.

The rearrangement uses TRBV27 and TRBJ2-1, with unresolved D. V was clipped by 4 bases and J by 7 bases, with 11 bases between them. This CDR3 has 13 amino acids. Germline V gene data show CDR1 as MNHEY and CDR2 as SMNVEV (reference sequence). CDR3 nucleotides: TGTGCCAGCAGTTCCCCCCCCGGGAATGAGCAGTTCTTC. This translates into CASSSPPGNEQFF.

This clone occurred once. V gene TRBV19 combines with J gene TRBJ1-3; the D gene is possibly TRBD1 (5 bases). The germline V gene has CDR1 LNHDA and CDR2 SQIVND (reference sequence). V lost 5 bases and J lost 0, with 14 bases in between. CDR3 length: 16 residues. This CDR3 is CASSPYGGISGNTIYF. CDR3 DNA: TGTGCCAGTAGTCCCTACGGGGGTATCTCTGGAAACACCATATATTTT.